The clone carrying this T cell receptor (beta chain) was observed many times. Its antigen is currently unknown. V was shortened by 7 bases and J by 2 bases, with 12 bases between the two germline ends. Germline CDR1 reads SGHRS; CDR2 reads YFSETQ. This CDR3 region has 13 residues. The data were taken from a study of early T cells in non-severe SARS-CoV-2 infection. Study in general: Unsorted whole-blood RNA was sequenced in bulk, leaving chains unpaired. Notes on the study in general: Missing private and CD4 specificities, VDJdb matching favored anti-spike CD8 responses.

Unique molecular identifier tags were affixed to discrete cDNA molecules. TCRdb re-called the 5' RACE reads with MiXCR, one entry per CDR3 protein. The data show roughly 50,000 distinct CDR3 sequences, approximately 8.4% seen once. The specimen sequenced was whole blood. This sequence originates from an adult who was a healthcare worker with PCR-confirmed SARS-CoV-2 infection or an uninfected control (not recorded which). This chain uses TRBV5-1 with TRBJ1-1; D remains ambiguous. The CDR3 DNA reads as TGCGCCAGCCGGCAGGAGAAAAACACTGAAGCTTTCTTT. It translates to CASRQEKNTEAFF.